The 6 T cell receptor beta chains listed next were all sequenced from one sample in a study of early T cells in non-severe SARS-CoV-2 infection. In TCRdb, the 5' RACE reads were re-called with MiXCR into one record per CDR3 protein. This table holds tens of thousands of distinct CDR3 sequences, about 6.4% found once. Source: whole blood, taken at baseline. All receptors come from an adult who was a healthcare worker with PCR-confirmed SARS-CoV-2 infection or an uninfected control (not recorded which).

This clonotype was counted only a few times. The CDR3 bases are TGTGCCAGCAGTTACTCGTCCGGGGGCCACAATGAGCAGTTCTTC. Translating it yields CASSYSSGGHNEQFF. The chain employs TRBV6-5 and TRBJ2-1; TRBD1 or TRBD2 may be the D gene (6 bases each). Germline CDR1 and CDR2: MNHEY and SVGAGI. This CDR3 contains 15 residues. The germline V and J ends were trimmed by 0 bases and 5 bases, with 11 bases remaining between them.

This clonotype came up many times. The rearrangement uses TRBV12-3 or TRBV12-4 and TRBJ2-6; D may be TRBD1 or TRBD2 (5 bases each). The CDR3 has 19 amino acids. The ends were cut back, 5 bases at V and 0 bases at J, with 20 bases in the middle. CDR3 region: CASSPYRGRSASGANVLTF. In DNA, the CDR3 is TGTGCCAGCAGTCCGTACCGGGGACGATCGGCCTCTGGGGCCAACGTCCTGACTTTC.

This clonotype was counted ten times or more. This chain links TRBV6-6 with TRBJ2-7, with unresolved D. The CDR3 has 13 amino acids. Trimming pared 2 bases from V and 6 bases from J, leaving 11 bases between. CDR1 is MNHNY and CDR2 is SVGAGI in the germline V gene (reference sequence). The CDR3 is CASSYLSWGEQYF. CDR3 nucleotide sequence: TGTGCCAGCAGTTACCTCTCGTGGGGCGAGCAGTACTTC.

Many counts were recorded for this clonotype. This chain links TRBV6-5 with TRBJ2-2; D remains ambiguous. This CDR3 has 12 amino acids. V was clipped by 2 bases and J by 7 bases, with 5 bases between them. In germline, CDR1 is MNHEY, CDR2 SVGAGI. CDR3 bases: TGTGCCAGCAGTTACATGGTCGGGGAGCTGTTTTTT. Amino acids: CASSYMVGELFF.

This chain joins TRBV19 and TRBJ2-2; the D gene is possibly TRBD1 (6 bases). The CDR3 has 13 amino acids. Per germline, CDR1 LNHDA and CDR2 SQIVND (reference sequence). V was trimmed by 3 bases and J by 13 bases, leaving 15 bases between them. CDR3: CASSIYRDKGLFF. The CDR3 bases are TGTGCCAGTAGTATTTACCGGGACAAAGGGCTGTTTTTT.

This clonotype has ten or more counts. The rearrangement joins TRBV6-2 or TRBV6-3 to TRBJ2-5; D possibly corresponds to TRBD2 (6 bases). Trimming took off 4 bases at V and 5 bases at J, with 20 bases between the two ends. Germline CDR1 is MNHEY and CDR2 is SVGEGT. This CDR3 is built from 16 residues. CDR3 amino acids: CASSSLTDYSRETQYF. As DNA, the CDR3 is TGTGCCAGCAGTTCGCTAACGGACTACTCCCGGGAGACCCAGTACTTC.